These T cell receptor beta chains were read from a single sample in a study of blood T cell repertoires in COVID-19. Assay used: immunoSEQ multiplex PCR; TCRdb lists only in-frame clones, some missing. The table has 90,000 to 120,000 clones, roughly 91% seen once. Sequencing input: peripheral blood. Source of these receptors: a human donor in a cohort sampled during active COVID-19. Both conserved end residues are part of each CDR3. A D gene is named only where the DNA matches it firmly. Clone sizes are given selectively: once, few, many, or a class where the clone is expanded.

D gene: NA; J gene: TRBJ2-5; clone size: NA; V gene: TRBV4-3; CDR3 DNA: TGCGCCAGCAGCCAAGATCTAAACAGCGGGGACAAGGAGAGGGAGACCCAGTACTTC; CDR3 protein: CASSQDLNSGDKERETQYF
D gene: NA; J gene: TRBJ1-1; clone size: NA; V gene: TRBV19; CDR3 DNA: TGTGCCAGTATGTTTCGGGGGGGCACTGAAGCTTTCTTT; CDR3 protein: CASMFRGGTEAFF
D gene: TRBD2; J gene: TRBJ2-3; clone size: NA; V gene: TRBV7-2; CDR3 DNA: TGTGCCAGCAGCTTAGATCCGGGACTAGCGGGATACTCAGATACGCAGTATTTT; CDR3 protein: CASSLDPGLAGYSDTQYF
D gene: NA; J gene: TRBJ2-1; clone size: NA; V gene: TRBV24-1; CDR3 DNA: TGTGCCACCAGTGATTTATATACGGATGAGCAGTTCTTC; CDR3 protein: CATSDLYTDEQFF
D gene: NA; J gene: TRBJ1-1; clone size: NA; V gene: TRBV7-8; CDR3 DNA: TGTGCCAGCAGCGTGGACAGCCTGAACACTGAAGCTTTCTTT; CDR3 protein: CASSVDSLNTEAFF
D gene: TRBD2; J gene: TRBJ2-2; clone size: NA; V gene: TRBV9; CDR3 DNA: TGTGCCAGCGGAGTAGCGGGGGACACCGGGGAGCTGTTTTTT; CDR3 protein: CASGVAGDTGELFF
D gene: NA; J gene: TRBJ1-1; clone size: NA; V gene: TRBV25-1; CDR3 DNA: TGTGCCAGCAGTATACAGGGTAACACTGAAGCTTTCTTT; CDR3 protein: CASSIQGNTEAFF
D gene: TRBD2; J gene: TRBJ2-3; clone size: NA; V gene: TRBV4-2; CDR3 DNA: TGTGCCAGCAGCCAAGGGACTAGCGGGGGGGCAGATACGCAGTATTTT; CDR3 protein: CASSQGTSGGADTQYF
D gene: TRBD1; J gene: TRBJ1-2; clone size: NA; V gene: TRBV6-5; CDR3 DNA: TGTGCCAGCAGTTACTTGGGGCAGGGGGCGGGTGGCTACACCTTC; CDR3 protein: CASSYLGQGAGGYTF
D gene: NA; J gene: TRBJ2-5; clone size: NA; V gene: TRBV19; CDR3 DNA: TGTGCCAGTAGTATAGGTACCCGCGGGGTGTGGACCCAGTACTTC; CDR3 protein: CASSIGTRGVWTQYF
D gene: NA; J gene: TRBJ2-1; clone size: NA; V gene: TRBV7-6; CDR3 DNA: TGTGCCAGCAGCGGTTCTAGCGTTGGCGGGGTTTACTACAATGAGCAGTTCTTC; CDR3 protein: CASSGSSVGGVYYNEQFF
D gene: TRBD2; J gene: TRBJ2-3; clone size: once; V gene: TRBV27; CDR3 DNA: TGTGCCAGCACTCCAAAAGCGGGAGCCCCCCCAGATACGCAGTATTTT; CDR3 protein: CASTPKAGAPPDTQYF
D gene: TRBD1; J gene: TRBJ1-2; clone size: NA; V gene: TRBV24-1; CDR3 DNA: TGTGCCACCAGTGGTGACAGGGCCTACTATGGCTACACCTTC; CDR3 protein: CATSGDRAYYGYTF
D gene: NA; J gene: TRBJ1-5; clone size: NA; V gene: TRBV6-2/TRBV6-3; CDR3 DNA: TGTGCCAGCAGTTACTTTACAGGTTCTCAGCCCCAGCATTTT; CDR3 protein: CASSYFTGSQPQHF
D gene: TRBD2; J gene: TRBJ2-2; clone size: NA; V gene: TRBV10-2; CDR3 DNA: TGCGCCAGCAGCGCCACTGAGGGACTAGCGGGAGTCGGGGAGCTGTTTTTT; CDR3 protein: CASSATEGLAGVGELFF
D gene: TRBD1; J gene: TRBJ1-6; clone size: NA; V gene: TRBV6-5; CDR3 DNA: TGTGCCAGCAGTTCAACCGGGACAGTCAATTCACCCCTCCACTTT; CDR3 protein: CASSSTGTVNSPLHF
D gene: TRBD1; J gene: TRBJ1-1; clone size: NA; V gene: TRBV4-3; CDR3 DNA: TGCGCCAGCAGCCCATCAGGACAGGGGGCGCGGACTGAAGCTTTCTTT; CDR3 protein: CASSPSGQGARTEAFF
D gene: TRBD1; J gene: TRBJ1-1; clone size: NA; V gene: TRBV7-9; CDR3 DNA: TGTGCCAGCAGTTCCCAGGGGGTAGAGAACACTGAAGCTTTCTTT; CDR3 protein: CASSSQGVENTEAFF
D gene: NA; J gene: TRBJ2-2; clone size: NA; V gene: TRBV19; CDR3 DNA: TGTGCCAGCCGCGCCGGGACCAGGGGCGCCGGGGAGCTGTTTTTT; CDR3 protein: CASRAGTRGAGELFF
D gene: TRBD2; J gene: TRBJ2-3; clone size: NA; V gene: TRBV2; CDR3 DNA: TGTGCCAGCAGTGACAAAGTCGTCGGGACTAGCTTAGCGCAGTATTTT; CDR3 protein: CASSDKVVGTSLAQYF
D gene: NA; J gene: TRBJ2-7; clone size: NA; V gene: TRBV7-6; CDR3 DNA: TGTGCCAGCAGCCCCCGGGTCAGCTCCTACGAGCAGTACTTC; CDR3 protein: CASSPRVSSYEQYF
D gene: NA; J gene: TRBJ2-2; clone size: NA; V gene: TRBV11-2; CDR3 DNA: TGTGCCAGCAGCTCCGGGGCCGGGGAGCTGTTTTTT; CDR3 protein: CASSSGAGELFF
D gene: NA; J gene: TRBJ1-1; clone size: once; V gene: TRBV6-5; CDR3 DNA: TGTGCCACCCGGCGAGGGTGGGGAACTGAAGCTTTCTTT; CDR3 protein: CATRRGWGTEAFF
D gene: NA; J gene: TRBJ1-1; clone size: NA; V gene: TRBV30; CDR3 DNA: TGTGCCTGGAGTCCAGACTCCTTACCCGAAGCTTTCTTT; CDR3 protein: CAWSPDSLPEAFF
D gene: TRBD1; J gene: TRBJ1-1; clone size: NA; V gene: TRBV19; CDR3 DNA: TGTGCCAGTAGTATGGAGACTTGGGTCCGTGGAGGGGGCGCAAGTAGAACTGAAGCTTTCTTT; CDR3 protein: CASSMETWVRGGGASRTEAFF
D gene: NA; J gene: TRBJ2-1; clone size: NA; V gene: TRBV11-3; CDR3 DNA: TGTGCCAGCAGCCTGGGGGCCAATGAGCAGTTCTTC; CDR3 protein: CASSLGANEQFF
D gene: TRBD2; J gene: TRBJ2-1; clone size: NA; V gene: TRBV7-2; CDR3 DNA: TGTGCCAGCAGCTTAGGACCATTAGCGGGATACAATGAGCAGTTCTTC; CDR3 protein: CASSLGPLAGYNEQFF
D gene: TRBD1; J gene: TRBJ1-1; clone size: NA; V gene: TRBV4-2; CDR3 DNA: TGTGCCAGCAGCGACAGGGGGGGTAAAGCTTTCTTT; CDR3 protein: CASSDRGGKAFF
D gene: NA; J gene: TRBJ2-1; clone size: NA; V gene: TRBV19; CDR3 DNA: TGTGCCAGTAGTACCCTGAAGAGTAGCGGATTCTACAATGAGCAGTTCTTC; CDR3 protein: CASSTLKSSGFYNEQFF
D gene: NA; J gene: TRBJ1-5; clone size: NA; V gene: TRBV6-5; CDR3 DNA: TGTGCCAGCGATTTGGGCCGCAATCAGCCCCAGCATTTT; CDR3 protein: CASDLGRNQPQHF
D gene: NA; J gene: TRBJ1-2; clone size: once; V gene: TRBV24-1; CDR3 DNA: TGTGCCACCGCCGGGAGCCACGGACATAATTATCTAGGCTACACCTTC; CDR3 protein: CATAGSHGHNYLGYTF
D gene: NA; J gene: TRBJ2-5; clone size: NA; V gene: TRBV10-3; CDR3 DNA: TGTGCCATCAGCTCGGGACTCCGCTCTGAGACCCAGTACTTC; CDR3 protein: CAISSGLRSETQYF
D gene: NA; J gene: TRBJ2-7; clone size: NA; V gene: TRBV5-4; CDR3 DNA: TGTGCCAGCAGCTTAGGGACTGGCCAACCCTACGAGCAGTACTTC; CDR3 protein: CASSLGTGQPYEQYF
D gene: TRBD2; J gene: TRBJ2-7; clone size: NA; V gene: TRBV5-1; CDR3 DNA: TGCGCCAGCAGTTTTGGGGGGGGACGGAACGAGCAGTACTTC; CDR3 protein: CASSFGGGRNEQYF
D gene: TRBD2; J gene: TRBJ2-7; clone size: NA; V gene: TRBV19; CDR3 DNA: TGTGCCAGTACCGCAACTAGCGGGAGACCCTCCTACGAGCAGTACTTC; CDR3 protein: CASTATSGRPSYEQYF
D gene: NA; J gene: TRBJ2-7; clone size: NA; V gene: TRBV13; CDR3 DNA: TGTGCCAGCAGCTTAGTGCGGGGCGCCGGCTCCTACGAGCAGTACTTC; CDR3 protein: CASSLVRGAGSYEQYF
D gene: NA; J gene: TRBJ1-2; clone size: NA; V gene: TRBV5-1; CDR3 DNA: TGCGCCAGCAGCCGGGTAGTGGGTCATGGCTACACCTTC; CDR3 protein: CASSRVVGHGYTF
D gene: NA; J gene: TRBJ1-4; clone size: NA; V gene: TRBV5-8; CDR3 DNA: TGTGCCAGCAGCTTGGTGCGCTTGAATGAAAAACTGTTTTTT; CDR3 protein: CASSLVRLNEKLFF
D gene: NA; J gene: TRBJ1-2; clone size: NA; V gene: TRBV5-6; CDR3 DNA: TGTGCCAGCAGCTTGACACAGGGTGCCTTAACTAACTATGGCTACACCTTC; CDR3 protein: CASSLTQGALTNYGYTF
D gene: NA; J gene: TRBJ2-7; clone size: NA; V gene: TRBV12-5; CDR3 DNA: TGTGCTAGTGGACTTGTGGGGCATACCTACGAGCAGTACTTC; CDR3 protein: CASGLVGHTYEQYF
D gene: NA; J gene: TRBJ2-7; clone size: NA; V gene: TRBV28; CDR3 DNA: TGTGCCAGCAGCGACACAAAACCGACCTACGAGCAGTACTTC; CDR3 protein: CASSDTKPTYEQYF
D gene: TRBD2; J gene: TRBJ2-1; clone size: NA; V gene: TRBV6-2/TRBV6-3; CDR3 DNA: TGTGCCAGCAGCCGGCCGACTAGCACCTACAATGAGCAGTTCTTC; CDR3 protein: CASSRPTSTYNEQFF
D gene: TRBD1; J gene: TRBJ2-4; clone size: NA; V gene: TRBV6-2/TRBV6-3; CDR3 DNA: TGTGCCAGCAGTTGGGTAGGGGGCCGGGGAAACATTCAGTACTTC; CDR3 protein: CASSWVGGRGNIQYF
D gene: TRBD2; J gene: TRBJ2-3; clone size: once; V gene: TRBV5-1; CDR3 DNA: TGCGCCAGCGCCCCCCCGACTAGCGGAACAGATACGCAGTATTTT; CDR3 protein: CASAPPTSGTDTQYF
D gene: NA; J gene: TRBJ2-7; clone size: once; V gene: TRBV19; CDR3 DNA: TGTGCCAGTAGTATCCATGCGAACTACGAGCAGTACTTC; CDR3 protein: CASSIHANYEQYF
D gene: TRBD1; J gene: TRBJ1-2; clone size: once; V gene: TRBV30; CDR3 DNA: TGTGCCTGGAGTGCCGAATACAGGGGGGGCGGCTACACCTTC; CDR3 protein: CAWSAEYRGGGYTF
D gene: TRBD1; J gene: TRBJ1-6; clone size: NA; V gene: TRBV30; CDR3 DNA: TGTGCCTGGAGTGTAAATAGGGGGACAGGGAAACGGGGGACTGTTTCACCCCTCCACTTT; CDR3 protein: CAWSVNRGTGKRGTVSPLHF
D gene: TRBD1; J gene: TRBJ2-6; clone size: NA; V gene: TRBV23-1; CDR3 DNA: TGCGCCAGCAGTCAACGCCCCGGGACAGGGTCTCCTGGGGCCAACGTCCTGACTTTC; CDR3 protein: CASSQRPGTGSPGANVLTF
D gene: NA; J gene: TRBJ1-6; clone size: NA; V gene: TRBV7-6; CDR3 DNA: TGTGCCAGCAGCTTAGATGGGGGGTCGAGCTCACCCCTCCACTTT; CDR3 protein: CASSLDGGSSSPLHF
D gene: TRBD1; J gene: TRBJ1-4; clone size: NA; V gene: TRBV27; CDR3 DNA: TGTGCCAGCAGTTTAAAGAGGGGACAGGGGGGAGGAAAACTGTTTTTT; CDR3 protein: CASSLKRGQGGGKLFF
D gene: TRBD1; J gene: TRBJ2-3; clone size: once; V gene: TRBV2; CDR3 DNA: TGTGCCAGCAAAGACAGGGGGAGCGTCACAGATACGCAGTATTTT; CDR3 protein: CASKDRGSVTDTQYF
D gene: NA; J gene: TRBJ1-4; clone size: NA; V gene: TRBV7-2; CDR3 DNA: TGTGCCAGCAGTTACCCAGGGAGGGGTGATGAAAAACTGTTTTTT; CDR3 protein: CASSYPGRGDEKLFF